Sequencing of this T cell receptor beta chain was carried out in a study of T-cell memory formation after mild COVID-19. Findings and limits, study-wide: Contracting clones from day 15 to 85 had balanced CD4/CD8; later expanders favoured CD4+.

This clonotype was picked up a small number of times. Its target is unknown. TCRdb reanalysed the 5' RACE reads using MiXCR and keeps one entry per CDR3 protein. The sample consists of fewer than 200,000 distinct CDR3 sequences, under 15% of them appearing once. Sequenced material: PBMCs or a T cell subset sorted from them (not recorded which). The source is a man aged 18 to 29 who had mild COVID-19 (a few samples of this study predate the infection). Cell type and time point are not known.

DNA of the CDR3: TGTGCCTGGAGTACCGGGGGGGGCAGCCCCTATGGCTACACCTTC. Encoded protein: CAWSTGGGSPYGYTF. The chain is built from TRBV30 and TRBJ1-2; D is possibly TRBD1 (6 bases). This CDR3 spans 15 amino acids. Germline assignment: CDR1 GTSNPN and CDR2 SVGIG (reference sequence). V shed 2 bases and J shed 4 bases, with 17 bases lying between them.